A single sample gave rise to the 27 T cell receptor beta chains below, sequenced in a study of blood T cell repertoires in COVID-19. The data were produced by immunoSEQ multiplex PCR, yet TCRdb's version contains in-frame clones alone and is incomplete. The sample includes approximately 190,000 clones, about nine tenths seen only once; the top ten take 5.9%. The sequenced material came from peripheral blood. Receptor source: a man older than 75 with acute or convalescent COVID-19.

V and J are TRBV18 and TRBJ1-1; 9 positions match TRBD1. Germline lookup yields CDR1 KGHSH and CDR2 LQKENI. This CDR3 contains 16 residues. The junction had 9 bases not matched to a gene; V was cut back by 3 bases and J by 4 bases. The CDR3 nucleotides are TGTGCCAGCTCACCTACAGGGGGCGCGGCGAGCACTGAAGCTTTCTTT. It yields the protein CASSPTGGAASTEAFF.

CDR3 in amino acids: CAWSGSGSEDTQYF. The CDR3 coding sequence is TGTGCCTGGAGTGGTAGCGGGAGTGAGGATACGCAGTATTTT. This sequence joins TRBV30 and TRBJ2-3; 9 bases map to TRBD2. Germline values: CDR1 GTSNPN, CDR2 SVGIG (reference sequence). V shed 1 base and J 6 bases; nucleotides not matched to a gene: 5. The CDR3 consists of 14 residues.

V and J are TRBV6-2 or TRBV6-3 and TRBJ2-7, with TRBD1 identical over 9 bases. The germline V gene encodes CDR1 MNHEY and CDR2 SVGEGT. V trimming: 4 bases; J trimming: 4 bases; junction bases outside the gene matches: 5. This CDR3 is 14 amino acids long. This CDR3 is CASSWGQGSYEQYV. DNA for the CDR3: TGTGCCAGCAGTTGGGGACAGGGTAGTTACGAGCAGTACGTC.

The chain's CDR3 is CSVDVTSGGTDTQYF. CDR3 sequence (DNA): TGCAGCGTTGATGTGACTAGCGGAGGCACAGATACGCAGTATTTT. V is TRBV29-1 and J is TRBJ2-3, with 9 nucleotides matching TRBD2. The CDR3 loop spans 15 amino acids. CDR1 and CDR2 from the germline V gene are SQVTM and ANQGSEA. Unmatched junction bases numbered 5, after V lost 3 bases and J lost 1 base.

The CDR3 sequence: CASSPATGWGETQYF. CDR3 DNA: TGTGCCAGCAGCCCCGCGACAGGGTGGGGAGAGACCCAGTACTTC. The chain recombines TRBV7-2 with TRBJ2-5, with 7 bases fitting TRBD1. The junction had 10 bases not matched to a gene; V was cut back by 5 bases and J by 4 bases. CDR1 SGHTA and CDR2 FQGNSA come from the germline V gene. This CDR3 is built from 15 residues.

The chain uses TRBV28 and TRBJ2-7; the D gene is possibly TRBD1 (5 bases). The V gene's germline CDR1 is MDHEN and CDR2 SYDVKM. Deletions cut 4 bases from V and 9 bases from J, with 25 bases between. The CDR3 is 16 residues long. The CDR3 sequence: CASSSLRRLQGSGQYF. For the CDR3, the DNA is TGTGCCAGCAGTTCTTTACGTCGTCTGCAGGGAAGTGGGCAGTACTTC. Full variable domain (rest looked up from reference TRBV28 and TRBJ2-7): DVKVTQSSRYLVKRTGEKVFLECVQDMDHENMFWYRQDPGLGLRLIYFSYDVKMKEKGDIPEGYSVSREKKERFSLILESASTNQTSMYLCASSSLRRLQGSGQYFGPGTRLTVT.

Regarding this clone: Other DNA sequences in this sample translate to the same CDR3. The chain links TRBV19 to TRBJ1-5; 9 bases fit TRBD1. The CDR3 extends over 15 amino acids. Germline V gives CDR1 LNHDA, CDR2 SQIVND (reference sequence). The ends lost 3 bases at V and 1 base at J; junction bases unmatched: 1. In DNA form, the CDR3 reads TGTGCCAGTAGTATTGGGACAGGGAGCAATCAGCCCCAGCATTTT. Residues: CASSIGTGSNQPQHF. Combining the CDR3 with reference TRBV19 and TRBJ1-5 gives the whole variable domain DGGITQSPKYLFRKEGQNVTLSCEQNLNHDAMYWYRQDPGQGLRLIYYSQIVNDFQKGDIAEGYSVSREKKESFPLTVTSAQKNPTAFYLCASSIGTGSNQPQHFGDGTRLSIL.

This clone came up once. The chain combines TRBV19 with TRBJ1-6, with TRBD1 matching 9 bases. The CDR3 runs 15 residues. Unmatched junction bases numbered 7, after V lost 4 bases and J lost 9 bases. The germline V gene has CDR1 LNHDA and CDR2 SQIVND (reference sequence). DNA of the CDR3: TGTGCCAGTAGTACCAGAGGACAGGGGACTTCACCCCTCCACTTT. As protein: CASSTRGQGTSPLHF. Full variable domain (missing parts from reference TRBV19 and TRBJ1-6): DGGITQSPKYLFRKEGQNVTLSCEQNLNHDAMYWYRQDPGQGLRLIYYSQIVNDFQKGDIAEGYSVSREKKESFPLTVTSAQKNPTAFYLCASSTRGQGTSPLHFGNGTRLTVT.

This chain joins TRBV7-2 and TRBJ2-1; 13 bases are shared with TRBD2. The V gene end was trimmed by 0 bases and the J gene end by 10 bases; junction bases not matched to a gene: 3. CDR1 is SGHTA, CDR2 FQGNSA, per germline. This CDR3 comprises 15 residues. In DNA, the CDR3 is TGTGCCAGCAGCTTAGCAGGACTAGCGGGAGACGAGCAGTTCTTC. It translates to CASSLAGLAGDEQFF.

The V and J genes are TRBV15 and TRBJ2-3; 8 bases are shared with TRBD1. The V and J ends lost 3 bases and 3 bases, in that order; junction bases with no gene match: 5. Germline assignment: CDR1 LNHNV and CDR2 YYDKDF (reference sequence). The CDR3 is made up of 15 amino acids. As DNA, the CDR3 is TGTGCCACCAGCAGTTGGACAGGGAGGACAGATACGCAGTATTTT. This encodes CATSSWTGRTDTQYF. The entire variable domain, with the rest obtained from reference TRBV15 and TRBJ2-3, is as follows: DAMVIQNPRYQVTQFGKPVTLSCSQTLNHNVMYWYQQKSSQAPKLLFHYYDKDFNNEADTPDNFQSRRPNTSFCFLDIRSPGLGDTAMYLCATSSWTGRTDTQYFGPGTRLTVL.

The rearrangement links TRBV11-3 to TRBJ2-1; 11 nucleotides line up with TRBD2. With 3 bases clipped from V and 5 bases from J, the junction kept 3 bases outside the gene matches. CDR1 and CDR2 from the germline V gene are SGHNT and YENEEA. The CDR3 runs to 15 residues. The CDR3 DNA is TGTGCCAGCAGCTTGGGACTAGCGGTAAACAATGAGCAGTTCTTC. Amino acid sequence: CASSLGLAVNNEQFF. Looking up the rest from reference TRBV11-3 and TRBJ2-1 gives the full variable domain: EAGVVQSPRYKIIEKKQPVAFWCNPISGHNTLYWYLQNLGQGPELLIRYENEEAVDDSQLPKDRFSAERLKGVDSTLKIQPAELGDSAVYLCASSLGLAVNNEQFFGPGTRLTVL.

The chain carries TRBV28 and TRBJ1-2; D is unclear. Trimming cost V 1 base and J 7 bases, with 13 bases left between them. Germline CDR1 MDHEN, CDR2 SYDVKM. The CDR3 totals 14 residues. The CDR3 DNA reads TGTGCCAGCAGTTTATTCCACGGGGTTCGTGGCTACACCTTC. It specifies CASSLFHGVRGYTF.

The CDR3 nucleotides are TGTGCCAGCGGCGGATCCGGGACATCCAAAAACATTCAGTACTTC. Its translation: CASGGSGTSKNIQYF. The chain joins TRBV6-5 to TRBJ2-4, with D perhaps TRBD1 (6 bases). The germline CDR1 and CDR2 sequences are MNHEY and SVGAGI. The germline V and J ends were trimmed by 8 bases and 2 bases, with 16 bases remaining between them. The CDR3 sequence is 15 residues long.

The rearrangement uses TRBV19 and TRBJ1-5; D is unresolved. The CDR3 loop spans 13 amino acids. Germline V gene sequence: CDR1 LNHDA, CDR2 SQIVND (reference sequence). V lost 5 bases and J 6 bases, leaving 11 bases between the germline ends. CDR3 amino acids: CASSSGIGQPQHF. In DNA, the CDR3 is TGTGCCAGTAGTTCAGGAATCGGTCAGCCCCAGCATTTT.

The sample holds a few counts of this clone. The chain links TRBV30 to TRBJ2-7; perhaps TRBD1 as D (5 bases). Germline values: CDR1 GTSNPN, CDR2 SVGIG (reference sequence). The CDR3 is made up of 14 amino acids. The V and J ends lost 1 base and 3 bases respectively, with 13 bases between them. This CDR3 reads CAWSGTGTDYEQYF. The CDR3, as DNA: TGTGCCTGGAGTGGTACAGGCACTGACTACGAGCAGTACTTC. The whole variable domain, filled in from reference TRBV30 and TRBJ2-7, reads SQTIHQWPATLVQPVGSPLSLECTVEGTSNPNLYWYRQAAGRGLQLLFYSVGIGQISSEVPQNLSASRPQDRQFILSSKKLLLSDSGFYLCAWSGTGTDYEQYFGPGTRLTVT.

The chain uses TRBV3-1 (or the pseudogene TRBV3-2) and TRBJ2-4; no reliable D call. V lost 0 bases to trimming and J lost 0 bases, with 12 bases between them. Germline loops: CDR1 LGHDT, CDR2 YNNKEL (reference sequence). The CDR3 is made up of 17 amino acids. The CDR3 reads CASSQDPQAIAKNIQYF. CDR3 bases: TGTGCCAGCAGCCAAGATCCCCAGGCGATAGCCAAAAACATTCAGTACTTC.

The chain combines TRBV11-2 with TRBJ2-3, with D possibly TRBD2 on 5 matching bases. The germline V and J ends were trimmed by 5 bases and 6 bases, with 12 bases remaining between them. The CDR3 runs to 13 residues. The germline CDR1 and CDR2 sequences are SGHAT and FQNNGV. The CDR3: CASSQRTGDTQYF. For the CDR3, the DNA is TGTGCCAGCAGCCAACGGACTGGGGATACGCAGTATTTT. Full variable domain (remainder filled in from reference TRBV11-2 and TRBJ2-3): EAGVAQSPRYKIIEKRQSVAFWCNPISGHATLYWYQQILGQGPKLLIQFQNNGVVDDSQLPKDRFSAERLKGVDSTLKIQPAKLEDSAVYLCASSQRTGDTQYFGPGTRLTVL.

The count of this clone is one. In nucleotides, the CDR3 is TGTGCCAGCAGCTTAGGGGACAAGAACACTGAAGCTTTCTTT. It encodes CASSLGDKNTEAFF. The J gene is TRBJ1-1, the V gene TRBV7-9; weak D call: TRBD1 (6 bases). Germline lookup yields CDR1 SEHNR and CDR2 FQNEAQ (reference sequence). Trimming cost V 1 base and J 1 base, with 7 bases left between them. The CDR3 consists of 14 residues.

V gene TRBV5-6 combines with J gene TRBJ2-7, with 7 bases identical to TRBD1. Germline lookup yields CDR1 SGHDT and CDR2 YYEEEE. The trim removed 0 bases at V and 7 bases at J, leaving 7 bases unmatched. This CDR3 is 14 amino acids long. CDR3 bases: TGTGCCAGCAGCTTGGAAGGGGGCCGGTGGGAGCAGTACGTC. The encoded protein is CASSLEGGRWEQYV.

The chain recombines TRBV24-1 with TRBJ2-1; D is uncertain. This CDR3 is 15 amino acids long. Trimming cost V 3 bases and J 9 bases, with 17 bases left between them. Germline CDR1 reads KGHDR; CDR2 reads SFDVKD. CDR3 loop: CATSDRRTQLSEQFF. The CDR3 nucleotides are TGTGCCACCAGTGATCGGAGAACTCAGCTTAGTGAGCAGTTCTTC.

This clone appeared once. The chain joins TRBV7-9 to TRBJ2-1, with 14 bases matching TRBD2. Germline CDR1 and CDR2: SEHNR and FQNEAQ (reference sequence). Losses at the gene ends were 5 bases for V and 5 bases for J; bases not matched to a gene: 2. This CDR3 region has 15 residues. CDR3 amino acids: CASSETSGRDNEQFF. Written as DNA, the CDR3 is TGTGCCAGCAGCGAGACTAGCGGGAGGGACAATGAGCAGTTCTTC.

The genes are TRBV7-9 and TRBJ1-5, with TRBD1 identical over 10 bases. The CDR3 consists of 16 residues. Trimming cost V 1 base and J 6 bases; bases outside gene matches: 6. CDR1 SEHNR and CDR2 FQNEAQ come from the germline V gene (reference sequence). Written as DNA, the CDR3 is TGTGCCAGCAGCTTAGGGGCGGGACAGGGGACTCAGCCCCAGCATTTT. As protein: CASSLGAGQGTQPQHF.

The chain recombines TRBV19 with TRBJ1-1; possibly TRBD1 for D (5 bases). Germline values: CDR1 LNHDA, CDR2 SQIVND (reference sequence). Trimming took 5 bases from V and 6 from J, leaving 16 bases between them. This CDR3 contains 14 residues. The CDR3 region has the DNA TGTGCCAGTAGTCCCGGGGGAGGGGTGGCTGAAGCTTTCTTT. It yields the protein CASSPGGGVAEAFF. Variable domain in full (rest from reference TRBV19 and TRBJ1-1): DGGITQSPKYLFRKEGQNVTLSCEQNLNHDAMYWYRQDPGQGLRLIYYSQIVNDFQKGDIAEGYSVSREKKESFPLTVTSAQKNPTAFYLCASSPGGGVAEAFFGQGTRLTVV.

The V call is TRBV3-1 (or the pseudogene TRBV3-2), the J call TRBJ1-5; D is uncertain. The CDR3 contains 15 residues. In germline, CDR1 is LGHDT, CDR2 YNNKEL (reference sequence). V was shortened by 4 bases and J by 4 bases, with 14 bases between the two germline ends. DNA for the CDR3: TGTGCCAGCAGCCTACATCCCACCTTAAATCAGCCCCAGCATTTT. Translated, it gives CASSLHPTLNQPQHF.

The rearrangement links TRBV19 to TRBJ2-1; tentatively, D is TRBD2 (5 bases). Germline CDR1 is LNHDA and CDR2 is SQIVND (reference sequence). Trimming removed 7 bases at V and 8 bases at J, with 18 bases between. CDR3 length equals 14 residues. CDR3 DNA: TGTGCCAGTAAAGTCTCGAGCGGATCCTATGAGCAGTTCTTC. It encodes CASKVSSGSYEQFF.

This sequence joins TRBV28 and TRBJ1-5, with D unclear. The CDR3 is 12 residues long. V shed 7 bases and J shed 4 bases, with 8 bases lying between them. The germline V gene has CDR1 MDHEN and CDR2 SYDVKM. The CDR3 DNA sequence: TGTGCCAGCACCTTAGATAATCAGCCCCAGCATTTT. Translation gives CASTLDNQPQHF.

The chain uses TRBV19 and TRBJ2-6; tentatively, D is TRBD2 (8 bases). CDR1 and CDR2 (germline): LNHDA, SQIVND (reference sequence). V lost 7 bases and J 0 bases, leaving 16 bases between the germline ends. The CDR3 has 17 amino acids. The CDR3 here is CASNTGGDSSGANVLTF. The CDR3, as DNA: TGTGCCAGTAATACGGGGGGGGACAGCTCTGGGGCCAACGTCCTGACTTTC.